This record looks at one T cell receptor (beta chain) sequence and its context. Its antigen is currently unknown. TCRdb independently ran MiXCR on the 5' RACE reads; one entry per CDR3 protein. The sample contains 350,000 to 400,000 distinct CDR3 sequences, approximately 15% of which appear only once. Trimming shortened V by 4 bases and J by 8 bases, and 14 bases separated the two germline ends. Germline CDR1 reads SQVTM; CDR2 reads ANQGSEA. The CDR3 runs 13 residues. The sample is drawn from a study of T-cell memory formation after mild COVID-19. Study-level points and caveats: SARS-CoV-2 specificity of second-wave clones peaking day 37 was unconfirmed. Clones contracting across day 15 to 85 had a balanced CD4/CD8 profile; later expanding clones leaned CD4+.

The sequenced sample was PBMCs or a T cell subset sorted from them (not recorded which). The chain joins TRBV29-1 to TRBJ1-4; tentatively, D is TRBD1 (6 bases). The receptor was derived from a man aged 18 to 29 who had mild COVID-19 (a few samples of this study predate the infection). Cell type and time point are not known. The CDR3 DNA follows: TGCAGCGTTGGCGGGGGCTTGGGGGAAAAACTGTTTTTT. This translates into CSVGGGLGEKLFF.